The 3 T cell receptor beta chains below all came from one sample that was sequenced in a study of cytomegalovirus exposure and HLA in healthy donors. PCR primers comprised 60 Vbeta and 13 Jbeta primers. Data came from immunoSEQ multiplex PCR; TCRdb stores just in-frame clones and leaves some out. The sample data list tens of thousands of clones. Sequenced material: PBMCs. The origin of the receptors is a man aged 50 to 60 in good health and CMV-seronegative.

The chain couples TRBV2 to TRBJ1-1; 8 bases fit TRBD1. Per the germline V gene, CDR1 is SNHLY and CDR2 is FYNNEI. The CDR3 loop spans 16 amino acids. The V and J ends lost 4 bases and 4 bases, in that order; junction bases with no gene match: 11. Here the CDR3 reads CASSVGQGAQGTEAFF. The CDR3 DNA follows: TGTGCCAGCAGTGTGGGGCAGGGGGCGCAGGGCACTGAAGCTTTCTTT.

The rearrangement links TRBV7-8 to TRBJ2-3; 10 nucleotides agree with TRBD2. V lost 2 bases to trimming and J lost 3 bases; unmatched junction nucleotides: 11. The CDR3 extends over 18 amino acids. Germline V gives CDR1 SGHVS, CDR2 FQNEAQ. This CDR3 reads CASSLRAGGPFVTDTQYF. DNA of the CDR3: TGTGCCAGCAGCTTAAGAGCGGGGGGGCCATTTGTTACAGATACGCAGTATTTT.

The chain joins TRBV19 to TRBJ2-2; possible D gene TRBD1, 6 bases. V lost 5 bases, J lost 8 bases, and 12 bases lay in between. Germline CDR1 and CDR2: LNHDA and SQIVND (reference sequence). The CDR3 totals 13 residues. The CDR3 DNA sequence: TGTGCCAGTAGTCATCAGGGGAAGGGGGAGCTGTTTTTT. It is translated as CASSHQGKGELFF.